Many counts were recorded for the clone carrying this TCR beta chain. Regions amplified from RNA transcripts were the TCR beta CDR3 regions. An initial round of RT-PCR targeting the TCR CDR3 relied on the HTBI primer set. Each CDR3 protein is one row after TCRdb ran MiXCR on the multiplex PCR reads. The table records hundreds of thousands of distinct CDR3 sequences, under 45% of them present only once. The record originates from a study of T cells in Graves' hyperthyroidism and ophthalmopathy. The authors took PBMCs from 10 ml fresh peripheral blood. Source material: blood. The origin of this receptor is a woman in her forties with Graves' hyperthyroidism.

CDR3 DNA sequence: TGTGCTAGTAGACAAACAGGCGGAGAGACCCAGTACTTC. Encoded protein: CASRQTGGETQYF. This chain connects TRBV7-7 to TRBJ2-5; D is perhaps TRBD1 (5 bases). The CDR3 is made up of 13 amino acids. Germline-derived CDR1 and CDR2 are SSHAT and FNYEAQ (reference sequence).